Presented here are 5 T cell receptor beta chains from one specimen sequenced in a study of shared clonotypes between healthy human individuals. The assay was immunoSEQ multiplex PCR, and TCRdb's table has in-frame clones only and misses some. The sample lists some 2.4 million clones; 90% to 95% were seen once. Source material: naive CD4+ T cells from PBMCs. Stated subset: CD45RA+ positively selected. Receptors originate from a man aged 18-30 years in good health. Some clones in this sample may be carry-over from other donors' samples.

The gene calls are TRBV5-1 and TRBJ1-2; tentatively, D is TRBD1 (5 bases). V was clipped by 1 base and J by 2 bases, with 12 bases between them. The CDR3 sequence is 15 residues long. Looked up from germline, CDR1 is SGHRS and CDR2 is YFSETQ. The CDR3: CASSLRGEENYGYTF. The CDR3 DNA reads as TGCGCCAGCAGCTTGAGAGGGGAGGAAAACTATGGCTACACCTTC.

This clone has only a few counts. The rearrangement links TRBV6-5 to TRBJ1-5, with unresolved D. The V end lost 0 bases, the J end lost 7 bases, and 13 bases lay between the germline ends. The CDR3 spans 15 residues. Germline V gene sequence: CDR1 MNHEY, CDR2 SVGAGI. The CDR3 DNA sequence: TGTGCCAGCAGTTACTCCCCGGCGGGCGGGCAGCCCCAGCATTTT. Protein: CASSYSPAGGQPQHF.

The rearrangement links TRBV10-3 to TRBJ2-1, with D perhaps TRBD2 (5 bases). With 0 bases removed from V and 3 bases from J, the gap between germline ends came to 18 bases. The CDR3 length is 18 residues. Germline assignment: CDR1 ENHRY and CDR2 SYGVKD. CDR3 sequence (DNA): TGTGCCATCAGTGAGTCCCTAGCCACGGGTTCAATCTACAATGAGCAGTTCTTC. This sequence encodes CAISESLATGSIYNEQFF.

This clone came up once. This chain joins TRBV4-3 and TRBJ1-3, with D uncertain. Germline CDR1 is LGHNA and CDR2 is YSLEER. Trimming shortened V by 3 bases and J by 0 bases, and 9 bases separated the two germline ends. The CDR3 sequence is 15 residues long. CDR3 residues: CASSQSSGSGNTIYF. The CDR3 DNA sequence: TGCGCCAGCAGCCAGAGCTCGGGCTCTGGAAACACCATATATTTT.

The chain carries TRBV7-9 and TRBJ1-4, with D uncertain. Trimming removed 0 bases at V and 4 bases at J, with 6 bases between. CDR1 and CDR2 (germline): SEHNR, FQNEAQ (reference sequence). The CDR3 extends over 14 amino acids. In DNA form, the CDR3 reads TGTGCCAGCAGCTTAGCGGCCTATAATGAAAAACTGTTTTTT. Amino acids: CASSLAAYNEKLFF.